The 11 T cell receptor beta chains given below trace back to one sample, sequenced in a study of blood T cell repertoires in COVID-19. The repertoire was sequenced with immunoSEQ multiplex PCR; TCRdb's copy has only in-frame clones and lacks some. The sample shows about 120,000 clones, around 86% of them seen only once. The sequenced sample was peripheral blood. All receptors derive from an older man with acute or convalescent COVID-19.

This chain links TRBV11-2 with TRBJ2-3, with TRBD2 matching 10 bases. The V gene's germline CDR1 is SGHAT and CDR2 FQNNGV. V trimming: 5 bases; J trimming: 7 bases; junction bases outside the gene matches: 15. The CDR3 consists of 17 residues. In DNA form, the CDR3 reads TGTGCCAGCAGCCATCTAGCGGGAGCTTCGATGCGATATACGCAGTATTTT. Translating gives CASSHLAGASMRYTQYF. Variable domain in full (rest from reference TRBV11-2 and TRBJ2-3): EAGVAQSPRYKIIEKRQSVAFWCNPISGHATLYWYQQILGQGPKLLIQFQNNGVVDDSQLPKDRFSAERLKGVDSTLKIQPAKLEDSAVYLCASSHLAGASMRYTQYFGPGTRLTVL.

The chain joins TRBV11-2 to TRBJ2-3; D is ambiguous. V was shortened by 4 bases and J by 2 bases, with 10 bases between the two germline ends. The CDR3 runs 14 residues. Germline-derived CDR1 and CDR2 are SGHAT and FQNNGV. The CDR3 protein is CASSSSPLTDTQYF. The CDR3, as DNA: TGTGCCAGCAGCTCCTCCCCTCTCACAGATACGCAGTATTTT.

This chain connects TRBV5-1 to TRBJ1-1; 9 nucleotides match TRBD1. Trimming cost V 4 bases and J 4 bases; bases outside gene matches: 5. The CDR3 covers 14 residues. Germline V gene data show CDR1 as SGHRS and CDR2 as YFSETQ. This CDR3 is CASSDRGDSTEAFF. Here the CDR3 DNA reads TGCGCCAGCAGCGACAGGGGGGATAGCACTGAAGCTTTCTTT.

This clone was detected only a few times. The chain links TRBV7-3 to TRBJ2-5; 9 bases fit TRBD2. With V trimmed by 1 base and J by 3 bases, 0 bases remained unmatched. CDR1 is SGHTA and CDR2 is FQGTGA in the germline V gene. The length of the CDR3 is 14 residues. The CDR3 DNA is TGTGCCAGCAGCTTAATAGCGGGGGAAGAGACCCAGTACTTC. Protein: CASSLIAGEETQYF.

This clone has just one count. The J gene is TRBJ1-1, the V gene TRBV11-2; 12 bases are a match to TRBD1. V gave up 6 bases and J gave up 1 base; unmatched junction bases: 3. CDR3 length: 15 residues. The germline V gene has CDR1 SGHAT and CDR2 FQNNGV. Here the CDR3 DNA reads TGTGCCAGCAGTTGGGACAGGGGGCGGAACACTGAAGCTTTCTTT. Residues: CASSWDRGRNTEAFF.

The chain is built from TRBV7-3 and TRBJ2-5; 12 bases fit TRBD2. Per the germline V gene, CDR1 is SGHTA and CDR2 is FQGTGA. This CDR3 spans 16 amino acids. The V segment lost 3 bases and the J segment 1 base; nucleotides outside the gene matches: 3. The CDR3 DNA reads as TGTGCCAGCAGCTTTGGACTAGCGGGATCCCAAGAGACCCAGTACTTC. It yields the protein CASSFGLAGSQETQYF.

The chain joins TRBV7-9 to TRBJ1-1; 7 bases agree with TRBD1. The V gene end was trimmed by 5 bases and the J gene end by 0 bases; junction bases not matched to a gene: 6. Per the germline V gene, CDR1 is SEHNR and CDR2 is FQNEAQ (reference sequence). CDR3 length: 15 residues. The CDR3 sequence: CASSPDRVMNTEAFF. The CDR3 DNA is TGTGCCAGCAGCCCTGACAGGGTCATGAACACTGAAGCTTTCTTT.

The V gene is TRBV29-1, the J gene TRBJ2-2, with D perhaps matching TRBD1 (5 bases). Trimming stripped 7 bases from V and 2 bases from J, with 11 bases between. This CDR3 contains 13 residues. The germline CDR1 and CDR2 sequences are SQVTM and ANQGSEA. The CDR3 DNA follows: TGCAGCGCCGACAGATCCAACACCGGGGAGCTGTTTTTT. Translation: CSADRSNTGELFF.

The chain is built from TRBV9 and TRBJ2-7, with 7 bases fitting TRBD2. Germline V gene data show CDR1 as SGDLS and CDR2 as YYNGEE. After removal of 3 bases from V and 2 bases from J, the junction contained 8 bases not matched to a gene. This CDR3 contains 15 residues. The CDR3: CASSGVASGAYEQYF. The CDR3 DNA reads as TGTGCCAGCAGCGGGGTCGCTAGCGGAGCCTACGAGCAGTACTTC.

This clone has only a few counts. This chain uses TRBV7-8 with TRBJ2-1; D may be TRBD2 (7 bases). Trimming pared 5 bases from V and 4 bases from J, leaving 18 bases between. This CDR3 has 16 residues. In germline, CDR1 is SGHVS, CDR2 FQNEAQ. DNA of the CDR3: TGTGCCAGCAGCCTCCTGGGGGGGGCGGGATACAATGAGCAGTTCTTC. Translating gives CASSLLGGAGYNEQFF.

The chain uses TRBV5-1 and TRBJ2-1; a possible D gene is TRBD1 (6 bases). The germline CDR1 and CDR2 sequences are SGHRS and YFSETQ. This CDR3 contains 13 residues. Trimming removed 3 bases at V and 8 bases at J, with 12 bases between. Here the CDR3 reads CASSSRTEDEQFF. DNA for the CDR3: TGCGCCAGCAGCTCAAGGACAGAGGATGAGCAGTTCTTC. Full variable domain (missing parts from reference TRBV5-1 and TRBJ2-1): KAGVTQTPRYLIKTRGQQVTLSCSPISGHRSVSWYQQTPGQGLQFLFEYFSETQRNKGNFPGRFSGRQFSNSRSEMNVSTLELGDSALYLCASSSRTEDEQFFGPGTRLTVL.